This T cell receptor (beta chain) was observed in a study of cytomegalovirus exposure and HLA in healthy donors. General study points: Donors were assumed by presence/absence analyses to have roughly uniform sequencing depth.

As concerns this clone: Its antigen remains unknown.

PCR amplification relied on 60 Vbeta primers (plus 13 Jbeta primers). The table came from immunoSEQ multiplex PCR; TCRdb's copy has only in-frame clones and leaves some out. Of nearly 200,000 clones detected, 65% to 85% appear once; the ten largest clones hold roughly 0.098%. The CDR3 length is 14 residues. V lost 8 bases and J lost 4, with 14 bases in between. Per the germline V gene, CDR1 is SEHNR and CDR2 is FQNEAQ (reference sequence). V is TRBV7-9 and J is TRBJ1-4, with D maybe TRBD1 (6 bases). Sequenced: PBMCs. This receptor was identified in a boy under 10 years old in good health and CMV-seronegative. The CDR3 spells CASQGPYLNEKLFF. The DNA for the CDR3 is TGTGCCAGCCAGGGGCCCTACCTTAATGAAAAACTGTTTTTT.